A single sample gave rise to the 22 T cell receptor beta chains below, sequenced in a study of T-cell memory formation after mild COVID-19 (dated by TCRdb to 2020 to 2022). Library preparation employed 5' RACE. Sequencer: Illumina NovaSeq 6000. The public reads were reprocessed in TCRdb via fastp at Q25 and MiXCR, keeping in-frame beta chains. Rows with a matching CDR3 protein are joined into one entry that keeps the most common DNA and genes. This sample comprises roughly 110,000 distinct CDR3 sequences, over 13% of them detected only once. Jointly, the top ten make up about 39% of the sample. Input material: PBMCs or a T cell subset sorted from them (not recorded which). These receptors were obtained from a man aged 18 to 29 who had mild COVID-19 (a few samples of this study predate the infection). The sample titles of this study are shuffled in the database, so cell type and time point are left out; the donor was told from shared clones.

The V gene is TRBV5-1, the J gene TRBJ2-1, with TRBD1 identical over 7 bases. The ends lost 0 bases at V and 7 bases at J; junction bases unmatched: 7. CDR3 length: 15 residues. CDR1 is SGHRS and CDR2 is YFSETQ in the germline V gene. CDR3 amino acids: CASSLGQGTVNEQFF. The DNA for the CDR3 is TGCGCCAGCAGCTTGGGACAGGGAACGGTGAATGAGCAGTTCTTC.

The chain carries TRBV3-1 and TRBJ2-7; 7 bases match TRBD1. CDR1 and CDR2 (germline): LGHDT, YNNKEL (reference sequence). Germline trimming cut 4 bases from V and 5 bases from J; bases unmatched to any gene: 14. This CDR3 spans 16 amino acids. CDR3 amino acids: CASSPGPGTVYHEQYF. The CDR3 DNA is TGTGCCAGCAGCCCTGGCCCCGGGACAGTATACCACGAGCAGTACTTC.

V is TRBV15 and J is TRBJ2-1; 7 nucleotides agree with TRBD2. CDR3 length: 14 residues. The germline gives CDR1 LNHNV, CDR2 YYDKDF (reference sequence). V lost 1 base, J lost 6 bases, and 3 bases stayed unmatched. CDR3 region: CATSRVGGGNEQFF. The CDR3 region has the DNA TGTGCCACCAGCAGAGTAGGCGGGGGCAATGAGCAGTTCTTC. Complete variable domain (other parts from reference TRBV15 and TRBJ2-1): DAMVIQNPRYQVTQFGKPVTLSCSQTLNHNVMYWYQQKSSQAPKLLFHYYDKDFNNEADTPDNFQSRRPNTSFCFLDIRSPGLGDTAMYLCATSRVGGGNEQFFGPGTRLTVL.

This clonotype was observed a few times. This chain connects TRBV12-3 or TRBV12-4 to TRBJ1-2; D unclear. This CDR3 is built from 13 residues. The V end lost 3 bases, the J end lost 5 bases, and 10 bases lay between the germline ends. The CDR3 region is CASSFAGSYGYTF. CDR3 coding DNA: TGTGCCAGCAGTTTCGCGGGATCGTATGGCTACACCTTC.

In its sample, this clonotype was seen a few times. The chain couples TRBV29-1 to TRBJ2-3; possible D gene TRBD2, 6 bases. Germline values: CDR1 SQVTM, CDR2 ANQGSEA. This CDR3 has 13 amino acids. The CDR3 sequence: CAGEVPSTDTQYF. The CDR3 DNA reads as TGCGCCGGGGAGGTTCCTAGCACAGATACGCAGTATTTT.

This clonotype has more than one count but fewer than ten. The chain links TRBV6-2 or TRBV6-3 to TRBJ2-1; D is ambiguous. The ends were cut back, 4 bases at V and 8 bases at J, with 12 bases in the middle. CDR3 size: 13 residues. CDR1 is MNHEY, CDR2 SVGEGT, per germline. The CDR3 region has the DNA TGTGCCAGCAGTTCGGTCGTCCGGGATGAGCAGTTCTTC. It codes for CASSSVVRDEQFF.

This clonotype was detected many times. The chain carries TRBV10-3 and TRBJ2-2; D is uncertain. The CDR3 runs to 13 residues. Germline CDR1 reads ENHRY; CDR2 reads SYGVKD. The ends were cut back, 6 bases at V and 4 bases at J, with 9 bases in the middle. CDR3: CAIRPLGTGELFF. CDR3 coding DNA: TGTGCCATCAGACCCCTTGGCACCGGGGAGCTGTTTTTT.

This clonotype was seen a few times. The chain uses TRBV7-2 and TRBJ2-1; TRBD2 matches at 10 bases. Trimming cost V 5 bases and J 3 bases; bases outside gene matches: 7. This CDR3 is built from 16 residues. The V gene's germline CDR1 is SGHTA and CDR2 FQGNSA. The chain's CDR3 is CASSPRTSGVYNEQFF. CDR3 in DNA: TGTGCCAGCAGCCCTCGGACTAGCGGAGTCTACAATGAGCAGTTCTTC.

The chain uses TRBV4-3 and TRBJ1-3; possible D gene TRBD1, 6 bases. Germline CDR1 and CDR2: LGHNA and YSLEER. This CDR3 has 16 residues. V was trimmed by 0 bases and J by 4 bases, leaving 13 bases between them. The CDR3 reads CASSQDLQGLGNTIYF. CDR3 DNA sequence: TGCGCCAGCAGCCAAGACTTGCAGGGGCTCGGAAACACCATATATTTT.

This clonotype was observed at least ten times. This rearrangement joins TRBV2 to TRBJ1-5; 8 nucleotides match TRBD1. The CDR3 sequence is 14 residues long. CDR1 SNHLY and CDR2 FYNNEI come from the germline V gene. J gave up 5 bases and V 10 bases, and 10 bases lay outside the gene matches. The CDR3 DNA sequence: TGTGCCACAAGGACAGGGTATGTGGATCAGCCCCAGCATTTT. Residues: CATRTGYVDQPQHF.

The J gene is TRBJ1-4, the V gene TRBV7-3, with 7 bases lining up with TRBD1. The V gene end was trimmed by 6 bases and the J gene end by 8 bases; junction bases not matched to a gene: 3. Germline V CDR1 and CDR2: SGHTA, FQGTGA. The CDR3 is 12 residues long. In DNA, the CDR3 is TGTGCCAGCAGTCAGACAGGGGAAAAACTGTTTTTT. Amino acids: CASSQTGEKLFF.

This clonotype was detected only a few times. CDR3 nucleotide sequence: TGTGCCAGCAGCCTCGGACAGGGGCCTTACGAGCAGTACGTC. This codes for CASSLGQGPYEQYV. The rearrangement links TRBV3-1 to TRBJ2-7, with 9 bases identical to TRBD1. The CDR3 extends over 14 amino acids. Losses at the gene ends were 4 bases for V and 4 bases for J; bases not matched to a gene: 5. Germline CDR1 and CDR2: LGHDT and YNNKEL (reference sequence).

The rearrangement links TRBV5-1 to TRBJ1-2, with 8 bases identical to TRBD1. This CDR3 is built from 15 residues. V lost 2 bases and J lost 7; bases outside the gene matches: 10. Germline V lookup: CDR1 SGHRS, CDR2 YFSETQ. In DNA, the CDR3 is TGCGCCAGCAGCTTAGGGACAGGTCCGTCTGTTGGCTACACCTTC. This sequence encodes CASSLGTGPSVGYTF.

This clonotype occurred once. The chain carries TRBV4-3 and TRBJ1-2, with D hard to call. Germline CDR1 reads LGHNA; CDR2 reads YSLEER. V was shortened by 3 bases and J by 4 bases, with 12 bases between the two germline ends. The CDR3 consists of 14 residues. In DNA, the CDR3 is TGCGCCAGCAGCCAGGACGACAACACCTATGGCTACACCTTC. Amino acids: CASSQDDNTYGYTF.

This rearrangement joins TRBV28 to TRBJ2-6, with unresolved D. CDR1 is MDHEN and CDR2 is SYDVKM in the germline V gene. The CDR3 loop spans 14 amino acids. The V and J ends lost 3 bases and 2 bases respectively, with 5 bases between them. CDR3 protein: CASSFFTGANVLTF. Here the CDR3 DNA reads TGTGCCAGCAGTTTTTTCACTGGGGCCAACGTCCTGACTTTC.

The chain is built from TRBV4-3 and TRBJ1-1; unclear D gene. V was shortened by 4 bases and J by 2 bases, with 14 bases between the two germline ends. The CDR3 covers 15 residues. The germline V gene encodes CDR1 LGHNA and CDR2 YSLEER. The CDR3 nucleotides read TGCGCCAGCAGCCTCGGCCTTCCTGACAACACTGAAGCTTTCTTT. Protein sequence: CASSLGLPDNTEAFF.

This clonotype has just a few counts. The gene calls are TRBV12-5 and TRBJ2-6, with no clear D. CDR3 size: 13 residues. Germline V gene sequence: CDR1 LGHNT, CDR2 FRNRAP. The V end lost 4 bases, the J end lost 0 bases, and 1 base lay between the germline ends. CDR3: CASGYSGANVLTF. The CDR3 DNA sequence: TGTGCTAGTGGTTACTCTGGGGCCAACGTCCTGACTTTC.

The V gene is TRBV6-5, the J gene TRBJ2-7, with TRBD2 matching over 8 bases. V shed 4 bases and J 7 bases; nucleotides not matched to a gene: 12. Germline V gives CDR1 MNHEY, CDR2 SVGAGI. The CDR3 has 15 amino acids. The CDR3: CASSFSGADSWEQYF. CDR3 DNA: TGTGCCAGCAGTTTTAGCGGGGCCGATTCATGGGAGCAGTACTTC.

This clonotype was recorded a few times. The germline gene is not matched at one end of the junction; a read error may be the cause. The chain couples TRBV29-1 to TRBJ1-2; a weak D match, TRBD1 (5 bases). Looked up from germline, CDR1 is SQVTM and CDR2 is ANQGSEA. The CDR3 consists of 12 residues. CDR3 DNA: TGCAGCGCTGAAGGGGATACCTATGGCTACACCTTC. Its protein is CSAEGDTYGYTF.

This clonotype was detected only a few times. The V call is TRBV19, the J call TRBJ1-2; 9 positions agree with TRBD1. The CDR3 runs to 11 residues. V shed 10 bases and J 7 bases; nucleotides not matched to a gene: 4. Germline V gives CDR1 LNHDA, CDR2 SQIVND (reference sequence). CDR3 bases: TGTGCCATCGGGACAGGGTCTGGCTACACCTTC. Translation gives CAIGTGSGYTF.

The chain links TRBV9 to TRBJ2-7; possibly TRBD1 for D (6 bases). V was clipped by 0 bases and J by 0 bases, with 10 bases between them. The CDR3 sequence is 15 residues long. Germline V lookup: CDR1 SGDLS, CDR2 YYNGEE. Written as DNA, the CDR3 is TGTGCCAGCAGCGTAGGACAGGCAACCTCCTACGAGCAGTACTTC. This gives the protein CASSVGQATSYEQYF.

This chain links TRBV4-1 with TRBJ2-1; no reliable D call. The V end was cut by 0 bases, the J end by 15 bases, with 6 bases between. Looked up from germline, CDR1 is MGHRA and CDR2 is YSYEKL. The CDR3 is made up of 10 amino acids. As DNA, the CDR3 is TGCGCCAGCAGCCAAGAACGTCCGTTCTTC. It is translated as CASSQERPFF.